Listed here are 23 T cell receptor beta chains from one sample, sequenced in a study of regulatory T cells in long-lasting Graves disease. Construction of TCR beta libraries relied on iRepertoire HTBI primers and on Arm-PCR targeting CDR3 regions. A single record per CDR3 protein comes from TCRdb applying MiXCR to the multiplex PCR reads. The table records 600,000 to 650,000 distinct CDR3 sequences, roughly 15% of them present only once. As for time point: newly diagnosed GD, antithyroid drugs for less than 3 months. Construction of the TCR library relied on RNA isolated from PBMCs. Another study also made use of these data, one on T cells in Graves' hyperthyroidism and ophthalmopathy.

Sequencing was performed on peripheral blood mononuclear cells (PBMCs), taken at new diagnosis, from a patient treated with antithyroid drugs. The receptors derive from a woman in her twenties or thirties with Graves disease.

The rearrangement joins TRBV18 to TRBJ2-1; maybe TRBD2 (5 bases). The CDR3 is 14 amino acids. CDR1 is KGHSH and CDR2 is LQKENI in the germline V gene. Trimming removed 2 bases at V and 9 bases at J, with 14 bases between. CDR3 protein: CASSPGLAKGEQFF. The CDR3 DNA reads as TGTGCCAGCTCACCAGGGCTAGCCAAGGGTGAGCAGTTCTTC.

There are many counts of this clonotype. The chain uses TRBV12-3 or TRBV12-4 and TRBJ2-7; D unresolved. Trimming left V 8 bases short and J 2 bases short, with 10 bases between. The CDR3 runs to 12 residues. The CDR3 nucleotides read TGTGCCAGCGGGCAATACACCTACGAGCAGTACTTC. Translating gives CASGQYTYEQYF.

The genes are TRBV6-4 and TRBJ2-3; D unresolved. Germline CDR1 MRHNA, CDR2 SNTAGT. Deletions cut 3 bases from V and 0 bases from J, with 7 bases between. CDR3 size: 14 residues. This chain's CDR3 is CASSEAASTDTQYF. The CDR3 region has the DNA TGTGCCAGCAGTGAGGCGGCTAGCACAGATACGCAGTATTTT.

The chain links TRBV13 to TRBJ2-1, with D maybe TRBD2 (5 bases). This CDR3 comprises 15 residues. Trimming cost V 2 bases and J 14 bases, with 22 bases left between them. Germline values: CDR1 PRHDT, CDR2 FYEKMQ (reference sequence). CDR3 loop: CASSLRVPDRRGKFF. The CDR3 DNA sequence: TGTGCCAGCAGCTTAAGGGTCCCCGACCGAAGAGGGAAGTTCTTC.

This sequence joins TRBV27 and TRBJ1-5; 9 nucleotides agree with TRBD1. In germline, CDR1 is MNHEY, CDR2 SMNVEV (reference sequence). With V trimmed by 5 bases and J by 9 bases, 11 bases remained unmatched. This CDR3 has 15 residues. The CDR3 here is CASSPTGGGRWPQHF. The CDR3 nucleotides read TGTGCCAGCAGTCCCACAGGGGGCGGTAGATGGCCCCAGCATTTT.

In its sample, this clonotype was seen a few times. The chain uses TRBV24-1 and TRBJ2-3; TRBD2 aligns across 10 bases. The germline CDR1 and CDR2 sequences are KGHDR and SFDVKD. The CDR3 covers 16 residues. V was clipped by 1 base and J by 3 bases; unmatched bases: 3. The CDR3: CATSDLGAGGTDTQYF. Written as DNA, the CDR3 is TGTGCCACCAGTGATTTAGGAGCGGGAGGGACAGATACGCAGTATTTT.

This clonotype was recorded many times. Here the CDR3 reads CASRLQVINTGELFF. The DNA for the CDR3 is TGTGCCAGCAGGTTACAAGTAATAAACACCGGGGAGCTGTTTTTT. The V call is TRBV2, the J call TRBJ2-2; no clear D. The V end was cut by 6 bases, the J end by 2 bases, with 13 bases between. This CDR3 contains 15 residues. Germline loops: CDR1 SNHLY, CDR2 FYNNEI. Combining the CDR3 with reference TRBV2 and TRBJ2-2 gives the whole variable domain EPEVTQTPSHQVTQMGQEVILRCVPISNHLYFYWYRQILGQKVEFLVSFYNNEISEKSEIFDDQFSVERPDGSNFTLKIRSTKLEDSAMYFCASRLQVINTGELFFGEGSRLTVL.

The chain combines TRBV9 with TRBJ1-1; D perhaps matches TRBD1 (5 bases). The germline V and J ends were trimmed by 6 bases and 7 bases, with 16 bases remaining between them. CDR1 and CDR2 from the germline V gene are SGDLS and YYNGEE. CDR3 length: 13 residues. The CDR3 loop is CASNPWTSSEAFF. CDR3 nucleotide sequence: TGTGCCAGCAACCCATGGACAAGCAGTGAAGCTTTCTTT.

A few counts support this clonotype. The CDR3 here is CASSLAARIEQFF. Here the CDR3 DNA reads TGTGCCAGCAGCTTAGCCGCTCGAATTGAGCAGTTCTTC. The chain uses TRBV13 and TRBJ2-1; D is ambiguous. The ends were cut back, 1 base at V and 9 bases at J, with 10 bases in the middle. There are 13 residues in the CDR3. Germline V gene data show CDR1 as PRHDT and CDR2 as FYEKMQ (reference sequence).

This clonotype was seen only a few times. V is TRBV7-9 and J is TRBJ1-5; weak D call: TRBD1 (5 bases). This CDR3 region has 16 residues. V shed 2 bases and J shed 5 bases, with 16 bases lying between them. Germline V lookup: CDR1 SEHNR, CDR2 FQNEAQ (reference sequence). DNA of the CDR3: TGTGCCAGCAGCTTATCCCCCCTCGGGGGATATCAGCCCCAGCATTTT. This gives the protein CASSLSPLGGYQPQHF.

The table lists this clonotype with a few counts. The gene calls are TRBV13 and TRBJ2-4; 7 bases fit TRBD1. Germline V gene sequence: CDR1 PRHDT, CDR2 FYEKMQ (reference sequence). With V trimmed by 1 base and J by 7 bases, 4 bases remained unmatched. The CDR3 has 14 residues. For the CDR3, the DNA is TGTGCCAGCAGCTTAGACAGGGGTCGGAACATTCAGTACTTC. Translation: CASSLDRGRNIQYF.

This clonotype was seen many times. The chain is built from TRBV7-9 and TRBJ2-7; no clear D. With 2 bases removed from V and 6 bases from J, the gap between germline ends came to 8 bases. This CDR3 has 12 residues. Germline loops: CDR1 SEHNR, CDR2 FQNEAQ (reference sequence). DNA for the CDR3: TGTGCCAGCAGCTTAAGCATCGCCGAGCAGTACTTC. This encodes CASSLSIAEQYF.

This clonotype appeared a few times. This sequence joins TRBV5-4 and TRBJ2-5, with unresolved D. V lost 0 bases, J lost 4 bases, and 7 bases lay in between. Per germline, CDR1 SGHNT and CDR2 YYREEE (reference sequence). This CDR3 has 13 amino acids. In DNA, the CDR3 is TGTGCCAGCAGCTTGGCCCCCGTAGAGACCCAGTACTTC. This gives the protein CASSLAPVETQYF.

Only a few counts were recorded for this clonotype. The CDR3: CASSLRREGPGDTQYF. The CDR3 region has the DNA TGTGCCAGCAGCTTAAGGCGGGAGGGACCAGGGGATACGCAGTATTTT. This rearrangement joins TRBV11-2 to TRBJ2-3; 9 positions agree with TRBD2. The V gene's germline CDR1 is SGHAT and CDR2 FQNNGV. The CDR3 has 16 residues. Trimming took 2 bases from V and 6 from J; bases not matched to a gene: 9.

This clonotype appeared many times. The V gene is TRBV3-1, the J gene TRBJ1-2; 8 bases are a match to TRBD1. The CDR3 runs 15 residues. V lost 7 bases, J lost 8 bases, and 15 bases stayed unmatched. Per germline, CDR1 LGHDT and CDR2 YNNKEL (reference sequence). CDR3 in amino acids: CASTPLEGTGHGYTF. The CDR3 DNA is TGTGCCAGCACTCCCCTGGAGGGGACAGGACACGGCTACACCTTC.

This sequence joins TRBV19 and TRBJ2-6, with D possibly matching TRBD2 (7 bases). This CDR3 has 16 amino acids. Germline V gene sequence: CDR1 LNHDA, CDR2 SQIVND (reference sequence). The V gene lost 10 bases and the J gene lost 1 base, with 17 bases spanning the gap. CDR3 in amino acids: CATVGGRESGANVLTF. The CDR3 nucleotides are TGTGCCACAGTCGGGGGGCGAGAATCTGGGGCCAACGTCCTGACTTTC.

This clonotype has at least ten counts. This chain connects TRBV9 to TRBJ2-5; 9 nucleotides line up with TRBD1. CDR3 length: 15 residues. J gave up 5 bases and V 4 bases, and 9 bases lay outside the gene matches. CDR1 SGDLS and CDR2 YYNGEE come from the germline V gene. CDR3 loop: CASSLRTGELETQYF. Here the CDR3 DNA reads TGTGCCAGCAGCCTCCGGACAGGGGAGTTGGAGACCCAGTACTTC. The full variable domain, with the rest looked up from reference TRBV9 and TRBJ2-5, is DSGVTQTPKHLITATGQRVTLRCSPRSGDLSVYWYQQSLDQGLQFLIQYYNGEERAKGNILERFSAQQFPDLHSELNLSSLELGDSALYFCASSLRTGELETQYFGPGTRLLVL.

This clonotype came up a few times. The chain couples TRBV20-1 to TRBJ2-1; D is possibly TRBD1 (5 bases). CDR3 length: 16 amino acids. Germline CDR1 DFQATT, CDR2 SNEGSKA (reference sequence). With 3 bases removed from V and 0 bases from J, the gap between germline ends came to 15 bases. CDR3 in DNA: TGCAGTGCTAGCTCTCCAGGGTACAGCTCCTACAATGAGCAGTTCTTC. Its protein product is CSASSPGYSSYNEQFF.

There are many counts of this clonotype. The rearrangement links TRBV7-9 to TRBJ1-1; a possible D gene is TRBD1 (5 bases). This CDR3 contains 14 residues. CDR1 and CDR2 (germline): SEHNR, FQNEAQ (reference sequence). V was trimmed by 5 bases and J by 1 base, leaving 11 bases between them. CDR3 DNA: TGTGCCAGCAGCCATCCAGGGTCGAACACTGAAGCTTTCTTT. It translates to CASSHPGSNTEAFF.

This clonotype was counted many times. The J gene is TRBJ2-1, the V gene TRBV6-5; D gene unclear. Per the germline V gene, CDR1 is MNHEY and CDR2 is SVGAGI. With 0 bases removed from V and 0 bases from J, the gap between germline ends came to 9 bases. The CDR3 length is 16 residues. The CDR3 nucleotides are TGTGCCAGCAGTTACTCGATCGTTAGCTCCTACAATGAGCAGTTCTTC. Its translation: CASSYSIVSSYNEQFF.

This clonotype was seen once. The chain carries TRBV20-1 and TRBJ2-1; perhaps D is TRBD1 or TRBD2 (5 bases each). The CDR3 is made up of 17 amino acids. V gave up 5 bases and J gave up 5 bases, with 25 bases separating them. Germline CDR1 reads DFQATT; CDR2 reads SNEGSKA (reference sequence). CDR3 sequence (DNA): TGCAGTGCTCGGAGATTTATACGACAGACTATAAACAATGAGCAGTTCTTC. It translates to CSARRFIRQTINNEQFF.

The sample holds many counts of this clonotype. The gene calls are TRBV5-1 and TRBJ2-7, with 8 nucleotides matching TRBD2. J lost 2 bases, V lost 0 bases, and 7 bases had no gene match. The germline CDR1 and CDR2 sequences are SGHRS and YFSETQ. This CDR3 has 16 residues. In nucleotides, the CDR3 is TGCGCCAGCAGCTTGGTGGCTAGCGGGCCCGCCTACGAGCAGTACTTC. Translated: CASSLVASGPAYEQYF.

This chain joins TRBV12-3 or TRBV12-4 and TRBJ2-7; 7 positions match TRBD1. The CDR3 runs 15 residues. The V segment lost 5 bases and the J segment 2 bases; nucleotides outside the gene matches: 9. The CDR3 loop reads CASSPRTGTAYEQYF. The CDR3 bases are TGTGCCAGCAGTCCGAGAACCGGGACAGCCTACGAGCAGTACTTC.